These 2 T cell receptor beta chains originate from one sample sequenced in a study of T cells in localized non-small cell lung cancer. Repertoires were generated with immunoSEQ multiplex PCR, while TCRdb's copy carries only in-frame clones and drops some. The sample gives around 130,000 clones, more than 70% of which show up once; about 1.5% is in the top ten. The specimen comprised peripheral blood, sampled before any cancer treatment. Receptors were obtained from a female donor at least 60 years old with stage I lung adenocarcinoma.

The chain uses TRBV4-2 and TRBJ2-7; tentative D call: TRBD2 (5 bases). The V end was cut by 5 bases, the J end by 3 bases, with 11 bases between. CDR3 length equals 13 residues. Germline V lookup: CDR1 LGHNA, CDR2 YNFKEQ. For the CDR3, the DNA is TGTGCCAGCAGCAACGAGGGCGGCTACGAGCAGTACTTC. It is translated as CASSNEGGYEQYF.

The chain uses TRBV2 and TRBJ1-2, with D possibly being TRBD1 (6 bases). Trimming removed 1 base from V and 7 bases from J, with 16 bases in between. Germline assignment: CDR1 SNHLY and CDR2 FYNNEI. This CDR3 region has 15 residues. Written as DNA, the CDR3 is TGTGCCAGCAGTGAAGGGGGCAGGCCCAGGGGTGGCTACACCTTC. As protein: CASSEGGRPRGGYTF. Full variable domain (outside the CDR3, taken from reference TRBV2 and TRBJ1-2): EPEVTQTPSHQVTQMGQEVILRCVPISNHLYFYWYRQILGQKVEFLVSFYNNEISEKSEIFDDQFSVERPDGSNFTLKIRSTKLEDSAMYFCASSEGGRPRGGYTFGSGTRLTVV.